Described below is a single T cell receptor beta chain sequence and its context. These data are taken from a study of blood T cell repertoires in COVID-19. The overall study: Both acute and convalescent COVID-19 samples were obtained from the United States, Italy and Spain.

Libraries were prepared by immunoSEQ multiplex PCR; TCRdb keeps only in-frame clonotypes and omits some of them. Seen here are about 71,000 clones, roughly 89% observed once, and the top ten hold 2%. Germline CDR1 reads LGHNT; CDR2 reads FRNRAP. The germline V and J ends were trimmed by 5 bases and 1 base, with 8 bases remaining between them. The CDR3 runs to 13 residues. The chain has TRBV12-5 and TRBJ1-1, with D perhaps TRBD1 (6 bases). Sequencing was performed on peripheral blood. The receptor's source is a man younger than 40 with acute or convalescent COVID-19. This chain's CDR3 is CASGLGGNTEAFF. The CDR3 bases are TGTGCTAGTGGTCTAGGGGGGAACACTGAAGCTTTCTTT.